This T cell receptor beta chain was captured in a study of radiation and T cells in renal cell carcinoma. Broader study findings: Top tumor clonotypes rose in blood 2 weeks post-radiation, then contracted.

Time point here: blood 4 weeks post-SBRT, at nephrectomy. Treatment described: 15 Gy SBRT to primary tumor, nephrectomy 4 weeks later. Nephrectomy followed 15 Gy stereotactic body radiation by 4 weeks. TCRdb's table, derived via immunoSEQ multiplex PCR, lists solely in-frame clones and lacks some. This sample has over 120,000 clones, with about 86% found just once. Regarding this clone: Its target is not known.

Germline V gene data show CDR1 as LNHNV and CDR2 as YYDKDF (reference sequence). CDR3 length equals 17 residues. Trimming took 0 bases from V and 8 from J; bases not matched to a gene: 13. This chain links TRBV15 with TRBJ2-1; TRBD1 matches 7 bases. The TCR originated in a woman aged 45-59 years with renal cell carcinoma. Sequencing used blood, obtained from a patient whose treatment included radiotherapy and nephrectomy. The CDR3 spells CATSRDSRQGGLYEQFF. The CDR3 DNA is TGTGCCACCAGCAGAGATTCTAGACAGGGTGGTTTATATGAGCAGTTCTTC.